The 19 T cell receptor beta chains below were found in one sample sequenced in a study of T cells in Graves' hyperthyroidism and ophthalmopathy. Amplification yielded TCR beta CDR3 regions, with RNA transcripts as the source. When the TCR CDR3 underwent first-round RT-PCR, the HTBI primer set was used. TCRdb recomputed calls from the multiplex PCR reads with MiXCR, one row per CDR3 protein. The sample lists hundreds of thousands of distinct CDR3 sequences; 40% to 55% were seen once. The specimen sequenced was peripheral blood or thyroid tissue (not recorded which). These TCRs come from a woman between 18 and 29 years old with Graves' hyperthyroidism.

As to this clonotype: This is likely a read error, given that the CDR3 carries no conserved phenylalanine or tryptophan at its end. The DNA is left out, because the CDR3 cannot be placed on it with certainty; the CDR3 is given as TCRdb lists it. The rearrangement links TRBV2 to TRBJ1-5. The CDR3 adds up to 10 amino acids, both ends counted. CDR1 SNHLY and CDR2 FYNNEI come from the germline V gene. The CDR3 reads CASRRTAPHY.

This clonotype was observed at least ten times. The V and J genes are TRBV7-3 and TRBJ2-3, with D tentatively TRBD2 (6 bases). The ends were cut back, 1 base at V and 0 bases at J, with 8 bases in the middle. The CDR3 totals 15 residues. Germline values: CDR1 SGHTA, CDR2 FQGTGA. The CDR3: CASSLRGESTDTQYF. For the CDR3, the DNA is TGTGCCAGCAGCTTAAGGGGGGAGAGCACAGATACGCAGTATTTT.

The V and J genes are TRBV7-2 and TRBJ2-5; maybe TRBD2 (6 bases). The CDR3 runs 13 residues. Trimming shortened V by 10 bases and J by 1 base, and 13 bases separated the two germline ends. Germline V lookup: CDR1 SGHTA, CDR2 FQGNSA. For the CDR3, the DNA is TGTGCCACTAAGGGAGGCTCCCAAGAGACCCAGTACTTC. Translating gives CATKGGSQETQYF.

This clonotype was seen a few times. This sequence joins TRBV19 and TRBJ1-1; no definite D call. Between the trimmed V and J ends, which lost 2 bases and 6 bases, there was a span of 13 bases. The CDR3 contains 14 residues. Germline values: CDR1 LNHDA, CDR2 SQIVND (reference sequence). Written as DNA, the CDR3 is TGTGCCAGTAGTATAATGCCCGGTAGGGCTGAAGCTTTCTTT. Its protein product is CASSIMPGRAEAFF.

This clonotype was found a few times. The chain couples TRBV5-5 to TRBJ1-1; D is undetermined. Trimming removed 5 bases at V and 0 bases at J, with 8 bases between. The CDR3 extends over 13 amino acids. Germline CDR1 is SGHKS and CDR2 is YYEKEE (reference sequence). The CDR3 protein is CASSGSLNTEAFF. As DNA, the CDR3 is TGTGCCAGCAGTGGCAGTCTGAACACTGAAGCTTTCTTT.

This clonotype was detected a few times. The chain joins TRBV15 to TRBJ2-3, with D perhaps matching TRBD2 (5 bases). This CDR3 has 15 residues. Germline lookup yields CDR1 LNHNV and CDR2 YYDKDF (reference sequence). Trimming removed 4 bases at V and 3 bases at J, with 14 bases between. The CDR3 DNA reads as TGTGCCACCAGCAACGGGATTAAGTCGACAGATACGCAGTATTTT. Its translation is CATSNGIKSTDTQYF.

This clonotype was detected many times. The chain couples TRBV4-2 to TRBJ1-2; a possible D gene is TRBD1 (6 bases). Trimming removed 1 base from V and 2 bases from J, with 8 bases in between. CDR3 size: 14 residues. From germline, CDR1 is LGHNA and CDR2 YNFKEQ. The CDR3, as DNA: TGTGCCAGCAGCCAAGTTGGGACAAACTATGGCTACACCTTC. Protein product: CASSQVGTNYGYTF.

This chain uses TRBV6-5 with TRBJ2-7; 9 positions match TRBD1. V was clipped by 6 bases and J by 4 bases; unmatched bases: 10. The CDR3 has 15 amino acids. CDR1 is MNHEY, CDR2 SVGAGI, per germline. The CDR3 DNA sequence: TGTGCCAGCAGCCCCCCGGGACAGGGAACATACGAGCAGTACTTC. Its translation: CASSPPGQGTYEQYF.

Details on this clonotype: The missing conserved phenylalanine or tryptophan at the end of this CDR3 makes a read error likely. This chain connects TRBV25-1 to TRBJ1-3; D is undetermined. Trimming pared 0 bases from V and 7 bases from J, leaving 13 bases between. This CDR3 is 15 amino acids long. Germline values: CDR1 MGHDK, CDR2 SYGVNS. The CDR3 DNA reads as TGTGCCAGCAGTGAATACCAGGCAGCCGGGAACACCATATATCTT. As protein: CASSEYQAAGNTIYL.

This clonotype occurred many times. V is TRBV7-9 and J is TRBJ1-4, with D possibly matching TRBD1 (5 bases). The CDR3 totals 15 residues. The germline V and J ends were trimmed by 5 bases and 8 bases, with 18 bases remaining between them. Germline V lookup: CDR1 SEHNR, CDR2 FQNEAQ (reference sequence). The DNA of the CDR3 is TGTGCCAGCAGCCTGGACACTATCGGACGCGAAAAACTGTTTTTT. Translating gives CASSLDTIGREKLFF.

The rearrangement joins TRBV2 to TRBJ1-5; the match to TRBD1 covers 12 bases. This CDR3 has 18 residues. Germline V CDR1 and CDR2: SNHLY, FYNNEI. Germline trimming cut 5 bases from V and 0 bases from J; bases unmatched to any gene: 8. This CDR3 reads CASSPRDRGLDSNQPQHF. In DNA form, the CDR3 reads TGTGCCAGCAGTCCCAGGGACAGGGGGCTGGATAGCAATCAGCCCCAGCATTTT.

The V gene is TRBV7-3, the J gene TRBJ2-7, with TRBD1 matching 8 bases. The trim removed 5 bases at V and 5 bases at J, leaving 8 bases unmatched. There are 14 residues in the CDR3. Germline-derived CDR1 and CDR2 are SGHTA and FQGTGA. The CDR3 DNA is TGTGCCAGCAGCGCAGAGTCAGGGGGCAACGAGCAGTACTTC. It is translated as CASSAESGGNEQYF. The whole variable domain, filled in from reference TRBV7-3 and TRBJ2-7, reads GAGVSQTPSNKVTEKGKYVELRCDPISGHTALYWYRQSLGQGPEFLIYFQGTGAADDSGLPNDRFFAVRPEGSVSTLKIQRTERGDSAVYLCASSAESGGNEQYFGPGTRLTVT.

This clonotype appeared once. At one boundary the junction diverges from the germline segment, which might be a read error. J is TRBJ2-5 and V is TRBV6-6; 8 bases agree with TRBD1. The germline CDR1 and CDR2 sequences are MNHNY and SVGAGI (reference sequence). This CDR3 spans 13 amino acids. Here the CDR3 DNA reads TGTGCCAGCAGCTTCAGGGGGCCAGAGACCCAGTGCTTC. Translated, it gives CASSFRGPETQCF.

This clonotype was seen many times. The genes are TRBV24-1 and TRBJ1-4, with D perhaps matching TRBD1 (5 bases). The ends were cut back, 0 bases at V and 8 bases at J, with 21 bases in the middle. CDR3 length: 18 residues. Germline V gene lookup returns CDR1 KGHDR and CDR2 SFDVKD. Here the CDR3 reads CATSDLPRQGDPWEKLFF. CDR3 sequence (DNA): TGTGCCACCAGTGATTTGCCGCGTCAGGGAGATCCGTGGGAAAAACTGTTTTTT.

The CDR3 DNA is TGTGCCAGCAGTCACGACAGGGGGTGGGGGGGCACTGAAGCTTTCTTT. Translated, it gives CASSHDRGWGGTEAFF. J is TRBJ1-1 and V is TRBV12-3 or TRBV12-4; 9 nucleotides agree with TRBD1. The CDR3 has 16 residues. V trimming: 5 bases; J trimming: 4 bases; junction bases outside the gene matches: 11.

This clonotype was seen many times. The chain couples TRBV29-1 to TRBJ2-7; a weak D match, TRBD1 (7 bases). Germline-derived CDR1 and CDR2 are SQVTM and ANQGSEA. The V and J ends lost 1 base and 5 bases respectively, with 12 bases between them. The CDR3 is 13 amino acids. DNA for the CDR3: TGCAGCGTTGAAGTCCGCAGGGGGGACGAGCAGTACTTC. Amino acids: CSVEVRRGDEQYF.

The chain couples TRBV7-3 to TRBJ2-7; TRBD2 matches at 8 bases. This CDR3 has 15 amino acids. Trimming at V came to 2 bases and at J to 3 bases, leaving 6 bases not matched to a gene. Per germline, CDR1 SGHTA and CDR2 FQGTGA. The CDR3 DNA follows: TGTGCCAGCAGCTTAGCGGGTCTAGCGGGCTACGAGCAGTACTTC. Protein sequence: CASSLAGLAGYEQYF.

The V call is TRBV10-2, the J call TRBJ2-2; D is undetermined. Germline assignment: CDR1 WSHSY and CDR2 SAAADI. This CDR3 spans 15 amino acids. V shed 6 bases and J shed 6 bases, with 17 bases lying between them. CDR3 sequence reads: CASRETLGLPGELFF. The CDR3 bases are TGCGCCAGCAGGGAGACCCTCGGCTTGCCCGGGGAGCTGTTTTTT.

The V call is TRBV7-8, the J call TRBJ1-1; tentative D call: TRBD1 (5 bases). V was clipped by 6 bases and J by 8 bases, with 16 bases between them. Germline lookup yields CDR1 SGHVS and CDR2 FQNEAQ. The CDR3 is made up of 13 amino acids. CDR3 nucleotides: TGTGCCAGCAGTTACGAACCGGGACGGGAAGCTTTCTTT. This sequence encodes CASSYEPGREAFF. Combining the CDR3 with reference TRBV7-8 and TRBJ1-1 gives the whole variable domain GAGVSQSPRYKVAKRGQDVALRCDPISGHVSLFWYQQALGQGPEFLTYFQNEAQLDKSGLPSDRFFAERPEGSVSTLKIQRTQQEDSAVYLCASSYEPGREAFFGQGTRLTVV.